Listed below are T cell receptor beta chains from one sample, sequenced in a study of T cell repertoires in cytomegalovirus infection. MiXCR was run by TCRdb on the reads, yielding one entry per CDR3 protein. The sample includes around 430,000 distinct CDR3 sequences, 42% of them seen just once. No antigens are known for them. The sequences come from cultured PBMCs, collected from culture after CMV antigen stimulation. The receptors here all came from a human donor in good health (CMV status not recorded). Some clones in this sample may be carry-over from other donors' samples. CDR3s include the opening cysteine and the closing phenylalanine or tryptophan. The order of the fields is clone size, J gene, V gene, D gene, CDR3 DNA, CDR3 protein. The D gene is left open where the match is weak. Size tells how often a clone was seen (once, few, many) or the class of an expanded clone, and some rows leave it out.

few TRBJ2-5 TRBV6-1 TRBD2 TGTGCCAGCAGTGAAACCCTCCCTAGCGGGAGGGGTGGAGGGACCCAGTACTTC CASSETLPSGRGGGTQYF
- TRBJ2-5 TRBV7-2 - TGTGCCAGCAGCTCGCCCTGGGGGCAAGAGACCCAGTACTTC CASSSPWGQETQYF
- TRBJ1-1 TRBV12-3/TRBV12-4 - TGTGCCAGCAGTCCCCTCCTCCGGGGTGAAGCTTTCTTT CASSPLLRGEAFF
- TRBJ2-3 TRBV7-9 TRBD2 TGTGCCAGCAGCCTAGCGGGGGAAGACACAGATACGCAGTATTTT CASSLAGEDTDTQYF
- TRBJ2-3 TRBV5-1 TRBD2 TGCGCCAGCAGCGAGCAAGGGACTAGCGGGCGCACAGATACGCAGTATTTT CASSEQGTSGRTDTQYF
- TRBJ1-2 TRBV6-8 - TGTGCCAGCGGGGAGACAGGCTATGGCTACACCTTC CASGETGYGYTF
- TRBJ1-2 TRBV7-8 - TGTGCCAGCAGCATTGAGACAGAACCAGGCTACACCTTC CASSIETEPGYTF
many TRBJ2-7 TRBV7-8 - TGTGCCAGCAGCTTTTTGGAGGGCTCGGGATACGAGCAGTACTTC CASSFLEGSGYEQYF
few TRBJ1-1 TRBV7-8 - TGTGCCAGCAGCAGAGGGAGATTGCACACTGAAGCTTTCTTT CASSRGRLHTEAFF
- TRBJ2-3 TRBV10-3 TRBD2 TGTGCCATCAGGTCCTTTGGGACTAGCGGAACTAGCACAGATACGCAGTATTTT CAIRSFGTSGTSTDTQYF
- TRBJ1-2 TRBV11-2 TRBD1 TGTGCCAGCAGCTTCGGGACAGGGTTCTATGGCTACACCTTC CASSFGTGFYGYTF
many TRBJ2-2 TRBV7-2 - TGTGCCAGCAGCTTAGCAGCTAACGGGGAGCTGTTTTTT CASSLAANGELFF
few TRBJ2-3 TRBV7-2 - TGTGCCAGCAGCAGGACCCGCCCAGATACGCAGTATTTT CASSRTRPDTQYF
few TRBJ2-3 TRBV7-2 TRBD2 TGTGCCAGCAGCCTGACTAGCGGGGCGATCACAGATACGCAGTATTTT CASSLTSGAITDTQYF
- TRBJ2-7 TRBV28 - TGTGCCAGACTCCTGGGGTCGTGGGGATCATGTGAGCAGTACTTC CARLLGSWGSCEQYF
- TRBJ2-7 TRBV7-9 - TGTGCCAGCAGCTTAAGAGGGGACTCCTACGAGCAGTACTTC CASSLRGDSYEQYF
few TRBJ2-2 TRBV7-2 TRBD1 TGTGCCAGCAGCTCCGGACAGGGACGTATCACCGGGGAGCTGTTTTTT CASSSGQGRITGELFF
- TRBJ1-1 TRBV12-3/TRBV12-4 - TGTGCCAGCAGTTTTAATGGAGACAGGAACACTGAAGCTTTCTTT CASSFNGDRNTEAFF
- TRBJ2-1 TRBV5-1 TRBD2 TGCGCCAGCAGCACTCAGCGGGGGGGCTGGAATGAGCAGTTCTTC CASSTQRGGWNEQFF
many TRBJ1-4 TRBV7-2 TRBD1 TGTGCCAGCAGCTTGGACAGGGGGCACGAAAAACTGTTTTTT CASSLDRGHEKLFF
few TRBJ1-4 TRBV24-1 TRBD1 TGTGCCACAAAAAGACAGGGGATTTCTTCGACTAATGAAAAACTGTTTTTT CATKRQGISSTNEKLFF
- TRBJ2-1 TRBV23-1 - TGCGCCAGCAGTCAATCCGGGGGGCCAGTCCCCTACAATGAGCAGTTCTTC CASSQSGGPVPYNEQFF
few TRBJ2-7 TRBV2 - TGTGCCAGCAACAGGGACGCTGCCTACGAGCAGTACTTC CASNRDAAYEQYF
few TRBJ2-2 TRBV7-9 - TGTGCCACCGTCGGAGCTGGCCTAGCGCTTGGGGAGCTGTTTTTT CATVGAGLALGELFF
few TRBJ2-5 TRBV7-6 - TGTGCCAGCAGTCGGCCGGGATTAGAGACCCAGTACTTC CASSRPGLETQYF
- TRBJ1-5 TRBV7-8 - TGTGCCAGCAGCCCATTCGTGGGTCGGGAGCCCCAGCATTTT CASSPFVGREPQHF
few TRBJ1-2 TRBV5-4 - TGTGCCAGCAGCATACAGGGTAGTGTCTATGGCTACACCTTC CASSIQGSVYGYTF
few TRBJ2-1 TRBV4-1 TRBD2 TGCGCCAGCAGCTTCCGGGGGGGCGATTCCAATGAGCAGTTCTTC CASSFRGGDSNEQFF
few TRBJ2-2 TRBV5-6 - TGTGCCAGCAGCTTCGCCGGCCCAATCGGGGGCATTACCGGGGAGCTGTTTTTT CASSFAGPIGGITGELFF
few TRBJ1-2 TRBV12-3/TRBV12-4 - TGTGCCAGCAGTTTAGCGCTGGCACCTGTCTATGGCTACACCTTC CASSLALAPVYGYTF
many TRBJ1-2 TRBV7-2 - TGTGCCAGCAGCTTAGCAGCAGGGAACTATGGCTACACCTTC CASSLAAGNYGYTF
- TRBJ2-7 TRBV5-4 - TGTGCCAGCAGCATCCGGGACACCTTCTACGAGCAGTACTTC CASSIRDTFYEQYF
few TRBJ2-1 TRBV5-1 - TGCGCCAGCAGCTTGGAGACTACGCCCTACAATGAGCAGTTCTTC CASSLETTPYNEQFF
few TRBJ1-5 TRBV6-1 - TGTGCCAGCAGGGGTTGGGGACTCAGTCAGCCCCAGCATTTT CASRGWGLSQPQHF